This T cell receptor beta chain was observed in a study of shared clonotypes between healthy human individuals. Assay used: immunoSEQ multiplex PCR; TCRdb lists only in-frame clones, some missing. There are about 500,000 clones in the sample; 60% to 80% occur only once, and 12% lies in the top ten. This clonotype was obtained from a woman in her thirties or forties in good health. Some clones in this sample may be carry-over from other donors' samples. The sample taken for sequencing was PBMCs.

CDR3 residues: CASRWDRGQETQYF. DNA for the CDR3: TGCGCCAGCAGGTGGGACAGGGGTCAAGAGACCCAGTACTTC. The chain recombines TRBV5-1 with TRBJ2-5; TRBD1 matches 10 bases. This CDR3 spans 14 amino acids. Trimming removed 5 bases from V and 2 bases from J; junction bases left unmatched: 3. Germline V gives CDR1 SGHRS, CDR2 YFSETQ.